The 17 T cell receptor beta chains below were found in one sample sequenced in a study of tumour-infiltrating T cells in Burkitt lymphoma. The method was immunoSEQ multiplex PCR; TCRdb's version includes in-frame clones alone and lacks a portion of them. The table includes about 15,000 clones, around four fifths detected once. Sequencing was done on a sample of tumor tissue. The receptors originated from a human donor with diffuse large B-cell lymphoma.

The table lists this clone with a count of one. The V call is TRBV7-6, the J call TRBJ2-1; 15 bases agree with TRBD2. The junction had 8 bases not matched to a gene; V was cut back by 5 bases and J by 9 bases. CDR1 is SGHVS and CDR2 is FNYEAQ in the germline V gene. This CDR3 is built from 16 residues. The CDR3 nucleotides read TGTGCCAGCAGCCAGGGACTAGCGGGAGGTGGGGCTGAGCAGTTCTTC. This codes for CASSQGLAGGGAEQFF.

The V gene is TRBV29-1, the J gene TRBJ2-2; perhaps TRBD1 as D (5 bases). CDR1 is SQVTM and CDR2 is ANQGSEA in the germline V gene. This CDR3 is 15 amino acids long. V was trimmed by 2 bases and J by 1 base, leaving 11 bases between them. DNA for the CDR3: TGCAGCGTTGAATGGTGGCAGGGGAACACCGGGGAGCTGTTTTTT. Its translation: CSVEWWQGNTGELFF.

V is TRBV7-2 and J is TRBJ2-2; D is ambiguous. Trimming removed 2 bases from V and 1 base from J, with 8 bases in between. CDR3 length equals 15 residues. Looked up from germline, CDR1 is SGHTA and CDR2 is FQGNSA. DNA for the CDR3: TGTGCCAGCAGCTTATCTCCGGGGAACACCGGGGAGCTGTTTTTT. Protein product: CASSLSPGNTGELFF. The full variable domain, with the rest looked up from reference TRBV7-2 and TRBJ2-2, is GAGVSQSPSNKVTEKGKDVELRCDPISGHTALYWYRQSLGQGLEFLIYFQGNSAPDKSGLPSDRFSAERTGGSVSTLTIQRTQQEDSAVYLCASSLSPGNTGELFFGEGSRLTVL.

The CDR3 coding sequence is TGTGCCAGCAGCGCTACCAGCACAGATACGCAGTATTTT. Its translation: CASSATSTDTQYF. The chain carries TRBV9 and TRBJ2-3, with D uncertain. The CDR3 runs to 13 residues. The germline gives CDR1 SGDLS, CDR2 YYNGEE. Trimming took off 3 bases at V and 0 bases at J, with 5 bases between the two ends.

This clone was recorded a few times. CDR3 in DNA: TGTGCCAGCACCCTGGGCGTTACCGCTGAAGCTTTCTTT. It translates to CASTLGVTAEAFF. The gene calls are TRBV6-5 and TRBJ1-1; the D is unclear. Germline assignment: CDR1 MNHEY and CDR2 SVGAGI. V lost 7 bases and J 6 bases, leaving 15 bases between the germline ends. This CDR3 region has 13 residues.

This clone appeared once. The chain is built from TRBV6-6 and TRBJ1-2, with a weak D call TRBD1 (5 bases). The CDR3 length is 13 residues. Germline assignment: CDR1 MNHNY and CDR2 SVGAGI (reference sequence). V was clipped by 0 bases and J by 6 bases, with 8 bases between them. For the CDR3, the DNA is TGTGCCAGCAGTTACTCGGGGGGGGATGGCTACACCTTC. This sequence encodes CASSYSGGDGYTF.

This chain connects TRBV27 to TRBJ2-2, with D possibly TRBD2 on 5 matching bases. V was trimmed by 7 bases and J by 7 bases, leaving 10 bases between them. The CDR3 extends over 12 amino acids. Germline CDR1 is MNHEY and CDR2 is SMNVEV (reference sequence). The CDR3 nucleotides read TGTGCCAGCACCCCGGCGGGCGGGGAGCTGTTTTTT. This encodes CASTPAGGELFF.

The chain links TRBV7-9 to TRBJ1-1; TRBD1 matches at 7 bases. Per the germline V gene, CDR1 is SEHNR and CDR2 is FQNEAQ (reference sequence). The CDR3 spans 14 residues. V gave up 3 bases and J gave up 4 bases; unmatched junction bases: 5. CDR3 in amino acids: CASSFLQGITEAFF. DNA of the CDR3: TGTGCCAGCAGCTTCCTACAGGGGATCACTGAAGCTTTCTTT.

The chain joins TRBV7-2 to TRBJ2-5, with TRBD2 matching over 8 bases. Germline V lookup: CDR1 SGHTA, CDR2 FQGNSA. This CDR3 contains 15 residues. V lost 3 bases, J lost 0 bases, and 3 bases stayed unmatched. DNA for the CDR3: TGTGCCAGCAGCTTGGGCGGGGGGTACCAAGAGACCCAGTACTTC. As protein: CASSLGGGYQETQYF.

The gene calls are TRBV7-6 and TRBJ2-1; perhaps D is TRBD1 or TRBD2 (5 bases each). This CDR3 has 13 residues. V lost 3 bases, J lost 4 bases, and 7 bases lay in between. Per the germline V gene, CDR1 is SGHVS and CDR2 is FNYEAQ. DNA of the CDR3: TGTGCCAGCAGCTTGGGACCATACAATGAGCAGTTCTTC. Translated, it gives CASSLGPYNEQFF.

The genes are TRBV5-6 and TRBJ2-5, with 9 bases matching TRBD1. This CDR3 is 17 amino acids long. The trim removed 0 bases at V and 2 bases at J, leaving 8 bases unmatched. Germline V gene data show CDR1 as SGHDT and CDR2 as YYEEEE. CDR3 region: CASSLDVGQGFQETQYF. CDR3 in DNA: TGTGCCAGCAGCTTGGACGTGGGACAGGGTTTTCAAGAGACCCAGTACTTC.

The rearrangement joins TRBV27 to TRBJ2-7; possibly TRBD1 or TRBD2 for D (5 bases each). This CDR3 comprises 14 residues. The germline V and J ends were trimmed by 7 bases and 0 bases, with 13 bases remaining between them. Germline CDR1 MNHEY, CDR2 SMNVEV (reference sequence). The CDR3 DNA reads TGTGCCAGCAAGGGACGGGATAGCTCCTACGAGCAGTACTTC. Amino acid sequence: CASKGRDSSYEQYF.

Here the CDR3 reads CASSFLGAQGKLFF. In nucleotides, the CDR3 is TGTGCCAGCAGCTTTCTGGGGGCGCAAGGAAAACTGTTTTTT. The chain couples TRBV7-2 to TRBJ1-4; D is perhaps TRBD1 (6 bases). Germline values: CDR1 SGHTA, CDR2 FQGNSA. Trimming shortened V by 3 bases and J by 10 bases, and 15 bases separated the two germline ends. This CDR3 contains 14 residues.

The rearrangement uses TRBV29-1 and TRBJ2-7; unclear D gene. The V gene's germline CDR1 is SQVTM and CDR2 ANQGSEA. V lost 0 bases and J lost 3, with 6 bases in between. This CDR3 is 12 amino acids long. CDR3 in amino acids: CSVEDDHYEQYF. The DNA of the CDR3 is TGCAGCGTTGAAGATGACCACTACGAGCAGTACTTC.

The genes are TRBV15 and TRBJ1-1, with unresolved D. The CDR3 spans 13 residues. Germline V lookup: CDR1 LNHNV, CDR2 YYDKDF (reference sequence). Trimming removed 1 base from V and 4 bases from J, with 7 bases in between. The DNA of the CDR3 is TGTGCCACCAGCAGAGGAAAAAGCACTGAAGCTTTCTTT. It specifies CATSRGKSTEAFF.

The chain links TRBV4-3 to TRBJ2-7; 11 nucleotides align to TRBD2. This CDR3 is 17 amino acids long. V was clipped by 4 bases and J by 2 bases; unmatched bases: 10. In germline, CDR1 is LGHNA, CDR2 YSLEER. CDR3 sequence reads: CASSPSFTSGRAYEQYF. The CDR3 region has the DNA TGCGCCAGCAGCCCCTCCTTCACTAGCGGGAGAGCCTACGAGCAGTACTTC.

This chain connects TRBV27 to TRBJ2-5; perhaps TRBD1 as D (5 bases). Germline assignment: CDR1 MNHEY and CDR2 SMNVEV (reference sequence). The ends were cut back, 5 bases at V and 0 bases at J, with 16 bases in the middle. The CDR3 is 16 amino acids. The chain's CDR3 is CASSPRAGRYQETQYF. The DNA for the CDR3 is TGTGCCAGCAGTCCCAGGGCAGGCCGGTACCAAGAGACCCAGTACTTC.